The 10 T cell receptor beta chains presented below share a single source sample, sequenced in a study of shared clonotypes between healthy human individuals. TCRdb's table, derived via immunoSEQ multiplex PCR, lists solely in-frame clones and lacks some. The sample lists approximately 2,300,000 clones; roughly 90% were seen once. Sequencing was done on a sample of naive CD4+ T cells from PBMCs. Subset indicated: CD45RA+ positively selected. The source of these receptors is a man aged 18-30 years in good health. Some clones in this sample may be carry-over from other donors' samples.

The V call is TRBV5-1, the J call TRBJ2-2; 7 nucleotides agree with TRBD1. This CDR3 spans 14 amino acids. Germline V gives CDR1 SGHRS, CDR2 YFSETQ. The trim removed 3 bases at V and 4 bases at J, leaving 3 bases unmatched. The CDR3 region is CASSYPGGTGELFF. The CDR3 DNA is TGCGCCAGCAGCTACCCAGGGGGCACCGGGGAGCTGTTTTTT.

This sequence joins TRBV7-9 and TRBJ2-1; no clear D gene. The CDR3 is 12 residues long. In germline, CDR1 is SEHNR, CDR2 FQNEAQ (reference sequence). V lost 2 bases to trimming and J lost 8 bases, with 7 bases between them. In DNA, the CDR3 is TGTGCCAGCAGCTTACCTTATGATGAGCAGTTCTTC. Translating gives CASSLPYDEQFF.

The chain joins TRBV14 to TRBJ2-2, with 7 bases fitting TRBD1. Germline values: CDR1 SGHDN, CDR2 FVKESK. CDR3 length: 17 residues. J lost 3 bases, V lost 1 base, and 8 bases had no gene match. The DNA of the CDR3 is TGTGCCAGCAGCCAAGCGAACAGGGGCGGGTACACCGGGGAGCTGTTTTTT. Its protein product is CASSQANRGGYTGELFF.

The chain recombines TRBV4-1 with TRBJ2-1, with 9 bases matching TRBD1. Germline CDR1 and CDR2: MGHRA and YSYEKL. The CDR3 spans 15 residues. V lost 6 bases and J lost 6; bases outside the gene matches: 9. The DNA for the CDR3 is TGCGCCAGCAGTCACTCCGGGACAGGGAGCAATGAGCAGTTCTTC. Residues: CASSHSGTGSNEQFF.

The gene calls are TRBV5-4 and TRBJ2-1, with D maybe TRBD2 (5 bases). Germline-derived CDR1 and CDR2 are SGHNT and YYREEE (reference sequence). The CDR3 loop spans 16 amino acids. V lost 1 base, J lost 0 bases, and 11 bases lay in between. CDR3: CASSLRAGVSYNEQFF. The CDR3 nucleotides read TGTGCCAGCAGCTTGCGGGCGGGCGTCTCCTACAATGAGCAGTTCTTC.

The CDR3 DNA reads as TGTGCCTGTGAGATCTCTGGGGCCAACGTCCTGACTTTC. It is translated as CACEISGANVLTF. The gene calls are TRBV30 and TRBJ2-6; D is unclear. Trimming removed 6 bases from V and 0 bases from J, with 6 bases in between. CDR3 length: 13 amino acids. Germline lookup yields CDR1 GTSNPN and CDR2 SVGIG (reference sequence).

The gene calls are TRBV9 and TRBJ1-2; no definite D call. The germline V gene encodes CDR1 SGDLS and CDR2 YYNGEE. The CDR3 covers 12 residues. V lost 3 bases to trimming and J lost 8 bases, with 11 bases between them. The CDR3 region is CASSAGRVGYTF. The CDR3 DNA sequence: TGTGCCAGCAGCGCCGGCAGAGTCGGCTACACCTTC.

This clone occurred once. This rearrangement joins TRBV29-1 to TRBJ1-1; 7 bases map to TRBD1. V was pared by 7 bases and J by 2 bases, with 10 bases of the junction left unmatched. Germline V gene data show CDR1 as SQVTM and CDR2 as ANQGSEA. This CDR3 spans 14 amino acids. CDR3 amino acids: CSARQGTFNTEAFF. Written as DNA, the CDR3 is TGCAGCGCTAGACAGGGTACGTTTAACACTGAAGCTTTCTTT.

Points on this clone: The sample carries other DNA sequences with the same CDR3. V and J are TRBV5-1 and TRBJ1-4; TRBD1 aligns across 9 bases. CDR3 length: 14 residues. Germline values: CDR1 SGHRS, CDR2 YFSETQ. V was pared by 2 bases and J by 8 bases, with 4 bases of the junction left unmatched. CDR3 in DNA: TGCGCCAGCAGCTTACAGGGGGCAGGGGAAAAACTGTTTTTT. Translation gives CASSLQGAGEKLFF.

The chain couples TRBV5-6 to TRBJ2-5; D is unresolved. Germline V gene lookup returns CDR1 SGHDT and CDR2 YYEEEE. Trimming removed 0 bases from V and 4 bases from J, with 13 bases in between. The CDR3 loop spans 15 amino acids. DNA of the CDR3: TGTGCCAGCAGCTTGGCTCAGACTGTAAGAGAGACCCAGTACTTC. Translated, it gives CASSLAQTVRETQYF.